This T cell receptor (beta chain) derives from a study of STAT3 mutations in large granular lymphocyte leukemia. Across the whole study: Roughly half of the longitudinally sequenced T-LGLL patients carried detectable canonical activating STAT3 mutations.

As concerns this clone: Its target is unknown.

Findings and caveats of the study: After therapy, about 30% of the 18 patients switched clonotypes, all new clones STAT3 wild type. Every T-LGLL patient had at least one immunodominant TCRbeta clonotype. Clonal expansion was inferred from other time points because no sample existed at each clone's first appearance.

Each sample's TCRbeta library yielded on average around 40,000 productive templates. The repertoire was sequenced with immunoSEQ multiplex PCR; TCRdb's copy has only in-frame clones and lacks some. This table holds some 31,000 clones, approximately 83% found once. The material sequenced was peripheral blood mononuclear cells. This clonotype originated in a man aged 55 to 70 with T-cell large granular lymphocyte leukemia. Some clones in this sample may be carry-over from other donors' samples.

The CDR3 reads CASSLSRALNEKLFF. The CDR3 bases are TGTGCCAGCAGCTTGAGTAGGGCCCTAAATGAAAAACTGTTTTTT. The chain is built from TRBV7-9 and TRBJ1-4, with D hard to call. This CDR3 contains 15 residues. Between the trimmed V and J ends, which lost 3 bases and 5 bases, there was a span of 13 bases. Per germline, CDR1 SEHNR and CDR2 FQNEAQ (reference sequence).